These 14 T cell receptor beta chains originate from one sample sequenced in a study of T-cell reconstitution after alpha-beta-depleted transplantation in children. Researchers prepared the TCRbeta library using unique molecular identifiers, the study reports. TCRdb re-analysed the PCR reads in MiXCR, keeping a single row per CDR3 protein. Among 97,000 or so distinct CDR3 sequences, 7.5% to 9.5% were seen once, and the ten largest hold about 16%. Source: PBMCs, taken before TCRalphabeta/CD19-depleted stem cell transplant. These receptors were collected from a boy aged 2 to 9 with acute lymphoblastic leukemia, due to receive a stem cell transplant.

This clonotype showed up just a few times. This rearrangement joins TRBV3-1 to TRBJ2-5, with D possibly TRBD1 on 6 matching bases. The CDR3 totals 13 residues. The V gene lost 1 base and the J gene lost 6 bases, with 9 bases spanning the gap. Per germline, CDR1 LGHDT and CDR2 YNNKEL (reference sequence). For the CDR3, the DNA is TGTGCCAGCAGCCAAGCACAGGGACAGACCCAGTACTTC. It is translated as CASSQAQGQTQYF.

This clonotype has only a few counts. The rearrangement links TRBV20-1 to TRBJ2-7; 9 positions agree with TRBD2. Trimming removed 2 bases from V and 3 bases from J; junction bases left unmatched: 5. From germline, CDR1 is DFQATT and CDR2 SNEGSKA (reference sequence). The CDR3 sequence is 14 residues long. The chain's CDR3 is CSARRAGGYYEQYF. CDR3 coding DNA: TGCAGTGCTAGAAGAGCGGGGGGCTACTACGAGCAGTACTTC.

This chain connects TRBV12-3 or TRBV12-4 to TRBJ2-3; D is possibly TRBD1 (5 bases). V gave up 3 bases and J gave up 0 bases, with 19 bases separating them. This CDR3 is built from 18 residues. In DNA form, the CDR3 reads TGTGCCAGCAGTTTGCCCAACCCAGGGCCCCCTAGCACAGATACGCAGTATTTT. Its translation is CASSLPNPGPPSTDTQYF.

In its sample, this clonotype was seen many times. This chain uses TRBV20-1 with TRBJ1-5; D not resolved. The V gene lost 0 bases and the J gene lost 7 bases, with 13 bases spanning the gap. This CDR3 is built from 14 residues. Germline CDR1 is DFQATT and CDR2 is SNEGSKA (reference sequence). CDR3 coding DNA: TGCAGTGCTAGAGATACCGGGGAACACCAGCCCCAGCATTTT. Translated: CSARDTGEHQPQHF.

This clonotype was picked up many times. This chain uses TRBV12-3 or TRBV12-4 with TRBJ2-5; D might be TRBD2 (6 bases). CDR3 size: 13 residues. Trimming shortened V by 6 bases and J by 6 bases, and 14 bases separated the two germline ends. The CDR3 loop reads CASSPRGTQTQYF. CDR3 nucleotides: TGTGCCAGCAGCCCCCGGGGGACGCAGACCCAGTACTTC.

This clonotype came up many times. The J gene is TRBJ2-2, the V gene TRBV7-6; no definite D call. This CDR3 spans 14 amino acids. V dropped 4 bases and J dropped 5 bases, with 11 bases sitting between them. Germline V gives CDR1 SGHVS, CDR2 FNYEAQ. DNA of the CDR3: TGTGCCAGCAGCTCCGTTCTTGGGACCGGGGAGCTGTTTTTT. Translating it yields CASSSVLGTGELFF.

Remarks on this clonotype: This sequence may be a read error, since a much larger clone differs from it by one base. This chain connects TRBV10-3 to TRBJ2-1; TRBD2 matches at 12 bases. CDR1 and CDR2 from the germline V gene are ENHRY and SYGVKD. The CDR3 consists of 14 residues. The CDR3 protein is CAITETSGGGEQFF. In DNA form, the CDR3 reads TGTGCCATCACTGAGACTAGCGGGGGCGGGGAGCAGTTCTTC.

This clonotype was seen at least ten times. V is TRBV29-1 and J is TRBJ1-2; no clear D. With 3 bases removed from V and 4 bases from J, the gap between germline ends came to 9 bases. The CDR3 is made up of 12 amino acids. Germline V gene data show CDR1 as SQVTM and CDR2 as ANQGSEA. CDR3 in amino acids: CSVEEGTYGYTF. The CDR3 nucleotides are TGCAGCGTTGAGGAGGGTACCTATGGCTACACCTTC. Complete variable domain (other parts from reference TRBV29-1 and TRBJ1-2): SAVISQKPSRDICQRGTSLTIQCQVDSQVTMMFWYRQQPGQSLTLIATANQGSEATYESGFVIDKFPISRPNLTFSTLTVSNMSPEDSSIYLCSVEEGTYGYTFGSGTRLTVV.

This clonotype came up a few times. V usage is TRBV5-1 and J usage is TRBJ2-7; D is unresolved. CDR3 length equals 13 residues. The germline V gene encodes CDR1 SGHRS and CDR2 YFSETQ. Deletions cut 4 bases from V and 3 bases from J, with 11 bases between. The CDR3 sequence: CASSGSGGYEQYF. The CDR3 DNA sequence: TGCGCCAGCAGCGGGTCCGGTGGCTACGAGCAGTACTTC. Full variable domain (missing parts from reference TRBV5-1 and TRBJ2-7): KAGVTQTPRYLIKTRGQQVTLSCSPISGHRSVSWYQQTPGQGLQFLFEYFSETQRNKGNFPGRFSGRQFSNSRSEMNVSTLELGDSALYLCASSGSGGYEQYFGPGTRLTVT.

This clonotype was seen many times. V is TRBV5-6 and J is TRBJ2-7; D perhaps matches TRBD1 (6 bases). The germline gives CDR1 SGHDT, CDR2 YYEEEE. V was cut by 2 bases and J by 3 bases, with 12 bases left in between. The CDR3 length is 14 residues. The CDR3: CASSLGQYSYEQYF. Written as DNA, the CDR3 is TGTGCCAGCAGCTTAGGACAGTACAGCTACGAGCAGTACTTC.

This clonotype was observed many times. The genes are TRBV12-3 or TRBV12-4 and TRBJ1-1; no definite D call. The CDR3 contains 16 residues. Trimming removed 5 bases at V and 2 bases at J, with 18 bases between. DNA for the CDR3: TGTGCCAGCAGTCTACCCCACATGGGTGGAAACACTGAAGCTTTCTTT. Translating gives CASSLPHMGGNTEAFF.

V and J are TRBV12-3 or TRBV12-4 and TRBJ1-4; D is possibly TRBD1 (6 bases). The CDR3 runs 16 residues. V lost 3 bases and J 4 bases, leaving 15 bases between the germline ends. CDR3 sequence (DNA): TGTGCCAGCAGTTTTTCCCCGACAGGTCTTAATGAAAAACTGTTTTTT. As protein: CASSFSPTGLNEKLFF.

The chain carries TRBV5-6 and TRBJ1-2, with TRBD1 as a possible D gene (5 bases). The CDR3 has 13 amino acids. V lost 3 bases and J 4 bases, leaving 10 bases between the germline ends. The germline CDR1 and CDR2 sequences are SGHDT and YYEEEE. This chain's CDR3 is CASSWGGSYGYTF. CDR3 coding DNA: TGTGCCAGCAGCTGGGGGGGAAGCTATGGCTACACCTTC.

Comment on this clonotype: This may be a read error, as it is one base from a much larger clone. The chain joins TRBV5-6 to TRBJ1-6; D not certain. This CDR3 has 15 residues. Germline loops: CDR1 SGHDT, CDR2 YYEEEE. Deletions cut 5 bases from V and 8 bases from J, with 17 bases between. The CDR3 DNA reads as TGTGCCAGCAGTCTATTGACCCAAAGGGATTCACCCCTCCACTTT. It yields the protein CASSLLTQRDSPLHF.